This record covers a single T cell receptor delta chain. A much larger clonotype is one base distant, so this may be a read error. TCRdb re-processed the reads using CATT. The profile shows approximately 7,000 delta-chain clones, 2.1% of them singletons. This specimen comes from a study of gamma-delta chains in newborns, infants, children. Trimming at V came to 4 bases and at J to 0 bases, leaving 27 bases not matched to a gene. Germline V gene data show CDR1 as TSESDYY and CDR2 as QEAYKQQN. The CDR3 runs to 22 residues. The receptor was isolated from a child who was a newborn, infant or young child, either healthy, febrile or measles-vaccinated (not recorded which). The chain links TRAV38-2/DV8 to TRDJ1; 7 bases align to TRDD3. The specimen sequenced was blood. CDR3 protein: CAYRGPLHWGPTRRLYTDKLIF. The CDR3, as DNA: TGTGCTTATAGGGGTCCCCTCCACTGGGGACCGACCCGTAGGCTGTACACCGATAAACTCATCTTT.